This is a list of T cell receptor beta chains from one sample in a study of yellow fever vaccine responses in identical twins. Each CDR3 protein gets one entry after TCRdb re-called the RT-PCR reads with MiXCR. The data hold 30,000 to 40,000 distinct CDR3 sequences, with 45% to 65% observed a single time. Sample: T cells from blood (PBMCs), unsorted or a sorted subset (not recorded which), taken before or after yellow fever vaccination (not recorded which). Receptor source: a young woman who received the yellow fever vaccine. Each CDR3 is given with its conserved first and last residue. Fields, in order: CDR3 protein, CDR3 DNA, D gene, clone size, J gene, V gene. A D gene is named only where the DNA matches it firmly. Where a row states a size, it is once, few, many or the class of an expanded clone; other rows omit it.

CDR3: CASSYSGQGSGANVLTF
DNA: TGTGCCAGCAGTTACTCGGGGCAGGGGTCTGGGGCCAACGTCCTGACTTTC
D: NA
size: NA
J: TRBJ2-6
V: TRBV6-5

CDR3: CASSYSSSGGQETQYF
DNA: TGTGCCAGCAGTTACTCGAGTAGCGGGGGGCAAGAGACCCAGTACTTC
D: TRBD2
size: few
J: TRBJ2-5
V: TRBV6-5

CDR3: CASSPMESQETQYF
DNA: TGTGCCAGCTCACCAATGGAGAGTCAAGAGACCCAGTACTTC
D: NA
size: few
J: TRBJ2-5
V: TRBV18

CDR3: CATSDGARDTGELFF
DNA: TGTGCCACCAGTGATGGGGCCAGGGACACCGGGGAGCTGTTTTTT
D: NA
size: few
J: TRBJ2-2
V: TRBV24-1

CDR3: CASSPFRFLNTEAFF
DNA: TGTGCCAGCAGCCCCTTCCGTTTTTTAAACACTGAAGCTTTCTTT
D: NA
size: few
J: TRBJ1-1
V: TRBV3-1

CDR3: CATSRDRGFGYGYTF
DNA: TGTGCCACCAGCAGAGACAGGGGTTTTGGCTATGGCTACACCTTC
D: NA
size: NA
J: TRBJ1-2
V: TRBV15

CDR3: CASSAKQGYNEQFF
DNA: TGTGCCAGCAGCGCTAAGCAGGGATACAATGAGCAGTTCTTC
D: NA
size: once
J: TRBJ2-1
V: TRBV11-3

CDR3: CSARTTSGGVNEQFF
DNA: TGCAGTGCTAGAACTACTAGCGGGGGGGTGAATGAGCAGTTCTTC
D: TRBD2
size: NA
J: TRBJ2-1
V: TRBV20-1

CDR3: CASSQGALTNEQFF
DNA: TGTGCCAGCAGCCAAGGAGCTCTCACCAATGAGCAGTTCTTC
D: NA
size: few
J: TRBJ2-1
V: TRBV14

CDR3: CSVGGGEDQPQHF
DNA: TGCAGCGTTGGCGGGGGCGAGGATCAGCCCCAGCATTTT
D: NA
size: few
J: TRBJ1-5
V: TRBV29-1

CDR3: CASSRTGRGDTGELFF
DNA: TGTGCCAGCAGCCGGACAGGCCGGGGGGACACCGGGGAGCTGTTTTTT
D: NA
size: NA
J: TRBJ2-2
V: TRBV3-1